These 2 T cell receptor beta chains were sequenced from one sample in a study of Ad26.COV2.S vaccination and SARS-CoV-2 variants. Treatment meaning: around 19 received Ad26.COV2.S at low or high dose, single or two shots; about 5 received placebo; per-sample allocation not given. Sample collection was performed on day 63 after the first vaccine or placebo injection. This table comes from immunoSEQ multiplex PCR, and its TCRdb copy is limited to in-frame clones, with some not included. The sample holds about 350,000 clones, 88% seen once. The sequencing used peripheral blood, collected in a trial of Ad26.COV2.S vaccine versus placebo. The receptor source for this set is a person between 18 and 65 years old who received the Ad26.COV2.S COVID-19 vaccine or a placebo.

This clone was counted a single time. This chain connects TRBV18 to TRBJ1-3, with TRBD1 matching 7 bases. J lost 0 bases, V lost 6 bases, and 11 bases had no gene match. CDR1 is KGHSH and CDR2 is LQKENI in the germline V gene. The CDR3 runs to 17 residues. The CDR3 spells CASSPSKTGTSGNTIYF. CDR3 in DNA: TGTGCCAGCTCCCCAAGTAAGACAGGGACCTCTGGAAACACCATATATTTT.

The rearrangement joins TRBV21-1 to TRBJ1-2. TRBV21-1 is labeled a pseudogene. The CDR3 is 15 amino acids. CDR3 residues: CASSQMQDSCYGYTF. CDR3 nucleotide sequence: TGTGCCAGCAGCCAAATGCAGGACTCCTGCTATGGCTACACCTTC.